This record concerns one TCR beta chain sequence. These data originate in a study of blood T cell repertoires in COVID-19. Turning to the study itself: Specimens from acute and convalescent COVID-19 originated in the United States, Italy and Spain. Nucleic acid was either cDNA or gDNA, and it came from T cells, B-cell-depleted T cells, or PBMCs.

The V end lost 0 bases, the J end lost 2 bases, and 6 bases lay between the germline ends. This CDR3 comprises 14 residues. CDR1 is SGHRS and CDR2 is YFSETQ in the germline V gene. In the authors' methods: Counts of nucleated cells, estimated from reference gene primer amplification, were obtained. Libraries were prepared by immunoSEQ multiplex PCR; TCRdb keeps only in-frame clonotypes and omits some of them. V and J calls and clone size are given by that table; D and trimming were obtained from the DNA. Among approximately 200,000 clones listed, 80% to 90% were seen once. The sequenced material came from peripheral blood. The chain has TRBV5-1 and TRBJ2-1; no firm D call. This clonotype was sampled from a man in his sixties or seventies with active or convalescent COVID-19. This CDR3 is CASSLAFAYNEQFF. The CDR3 bases are TGCGCCAGCAGCTTGGCGTTCGCCTACAATGAGCAGTTCTTC. The complete variable domain, with remaining parts taken from reference TRBV5-1 and TRBJ2-1, reads KAGVTQTPRYLIKTRGQQVTLSCSPISGHRSVSWYQQTPGQGLQFLFEYFSETQRNKGNFPGRFSGRQFSNSRSEMNVSTLELGDSALYLCASSLAFAYNEQFFGPGTRLTVL.